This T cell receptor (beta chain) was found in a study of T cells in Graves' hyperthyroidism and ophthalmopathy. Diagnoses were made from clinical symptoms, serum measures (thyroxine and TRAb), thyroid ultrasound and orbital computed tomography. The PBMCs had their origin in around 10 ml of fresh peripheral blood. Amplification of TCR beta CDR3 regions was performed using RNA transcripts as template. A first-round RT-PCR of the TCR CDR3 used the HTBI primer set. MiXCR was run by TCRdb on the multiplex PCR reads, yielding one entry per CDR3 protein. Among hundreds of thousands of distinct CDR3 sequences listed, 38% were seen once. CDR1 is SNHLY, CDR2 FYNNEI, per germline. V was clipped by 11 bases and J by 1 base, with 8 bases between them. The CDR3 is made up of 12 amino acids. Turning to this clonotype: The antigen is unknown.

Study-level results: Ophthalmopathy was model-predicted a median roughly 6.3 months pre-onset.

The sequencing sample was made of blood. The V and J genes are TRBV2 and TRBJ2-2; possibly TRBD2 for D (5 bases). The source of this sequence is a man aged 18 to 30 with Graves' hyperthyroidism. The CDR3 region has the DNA TGTGCCGCCGAGGGGAACACCGGGGAGCTGTTTTTT. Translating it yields CAAEGNTGELFF.